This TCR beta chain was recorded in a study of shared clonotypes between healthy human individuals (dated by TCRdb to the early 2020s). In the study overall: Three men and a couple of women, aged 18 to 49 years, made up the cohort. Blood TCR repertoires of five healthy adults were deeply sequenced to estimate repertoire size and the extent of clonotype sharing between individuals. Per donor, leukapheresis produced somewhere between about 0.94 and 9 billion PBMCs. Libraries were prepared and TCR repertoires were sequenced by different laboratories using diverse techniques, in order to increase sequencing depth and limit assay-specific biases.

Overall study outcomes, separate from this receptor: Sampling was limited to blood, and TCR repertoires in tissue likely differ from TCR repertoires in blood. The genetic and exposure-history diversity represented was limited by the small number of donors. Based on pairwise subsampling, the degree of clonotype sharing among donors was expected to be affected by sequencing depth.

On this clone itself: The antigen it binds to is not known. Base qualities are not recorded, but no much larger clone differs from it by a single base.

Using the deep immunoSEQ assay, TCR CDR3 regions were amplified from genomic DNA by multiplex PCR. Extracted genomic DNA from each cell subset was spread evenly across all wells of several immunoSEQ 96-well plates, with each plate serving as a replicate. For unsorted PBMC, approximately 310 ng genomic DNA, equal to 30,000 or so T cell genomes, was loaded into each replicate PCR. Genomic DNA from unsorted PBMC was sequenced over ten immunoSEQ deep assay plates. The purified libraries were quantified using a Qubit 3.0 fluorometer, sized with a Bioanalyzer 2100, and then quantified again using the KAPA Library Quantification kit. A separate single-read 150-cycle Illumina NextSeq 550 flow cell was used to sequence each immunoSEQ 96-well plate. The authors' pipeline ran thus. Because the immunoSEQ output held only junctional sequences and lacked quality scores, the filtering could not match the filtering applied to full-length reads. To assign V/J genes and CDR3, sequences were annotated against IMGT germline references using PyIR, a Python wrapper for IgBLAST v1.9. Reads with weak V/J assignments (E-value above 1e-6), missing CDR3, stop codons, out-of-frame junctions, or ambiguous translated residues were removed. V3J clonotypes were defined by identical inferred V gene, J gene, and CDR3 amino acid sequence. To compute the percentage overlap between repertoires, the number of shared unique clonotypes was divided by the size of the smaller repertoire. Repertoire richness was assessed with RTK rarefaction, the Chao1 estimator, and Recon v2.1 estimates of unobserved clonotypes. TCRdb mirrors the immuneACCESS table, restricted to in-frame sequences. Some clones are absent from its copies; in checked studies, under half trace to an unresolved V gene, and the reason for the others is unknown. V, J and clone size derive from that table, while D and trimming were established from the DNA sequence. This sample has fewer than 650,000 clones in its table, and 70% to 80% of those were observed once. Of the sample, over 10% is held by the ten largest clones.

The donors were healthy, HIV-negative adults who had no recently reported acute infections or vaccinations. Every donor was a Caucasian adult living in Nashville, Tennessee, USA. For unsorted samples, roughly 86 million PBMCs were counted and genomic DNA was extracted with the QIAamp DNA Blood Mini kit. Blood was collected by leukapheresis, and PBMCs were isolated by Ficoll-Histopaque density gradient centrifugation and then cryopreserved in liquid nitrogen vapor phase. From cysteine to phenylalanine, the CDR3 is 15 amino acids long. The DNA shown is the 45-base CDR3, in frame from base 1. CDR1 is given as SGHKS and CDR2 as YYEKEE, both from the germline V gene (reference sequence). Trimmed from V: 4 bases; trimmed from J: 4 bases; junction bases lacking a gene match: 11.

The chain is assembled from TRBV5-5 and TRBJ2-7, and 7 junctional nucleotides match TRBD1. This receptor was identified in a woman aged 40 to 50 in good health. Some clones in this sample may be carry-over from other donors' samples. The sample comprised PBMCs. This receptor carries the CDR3 CASSGGQADFYEQYF. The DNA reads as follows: TGTGCCAGCAGCGGCGGACAGGCGGACTTTTACGAGCAGTACTTC.